This is a list of T cell receptor beta chains from one sample in a study of T cell responses to AZD1222 COVID-19 vaccine. TCRdb's copy holds only in-frame clones and misses some; the assay was immunoSEQ multiplex PCR. Among roughly 100,000 clones listed, about 88% were seen once. The sequencing here drew on peripheral blood, taken on day 0 of AZD1222 vaccination. The receptor set was obtained from an adult in good health. Both conserved end residues are part of each CDR3. Fields, in order: D gene, J gene, V gene, clone size, CDR3 DNA, CDR3 protein. A D gene is named only where the DNA matches it firmly. Part of the rows lack a size; the others show once, few, many or a class for expanded clones.

>.|TRBJ1-3|TRBV13|.
TGTGCCAGCAGCTCCCGCAGCGGCTCTGGAAACACCATATATTTT
CASSSRSGSGNTIYF
>TRBD1|TRBJ1-1|TRBV29-1|.
TGCAGCGCCCGACAGGGCGGGAACACTGAAGCTTTCTTT
CSARQGGNTEAFF
>.|TRBJ2-1|TRBV5-1|.
TGCGCCAGCAGCGGGGGGAACTCCTACAATGAGCAGTTCTTC
CASSGGNSYNEQFF
>.|TRBJ1-6|TRBV15|.
TGTGCCACCAGCAGAGAAGGAGGTAGCTCCTATAATTCACCCCTCCACTTT
CATSREGGSSYNSPLHF
>TRBD1|TRBJ1-3|TRBV20-1|.
TGCAGTGCTAGTCCGGGACAGGGAAGAAACACCATATATTTT
CSASPGQGRNTIYF
>.|TRBJ1-1|TRBV6-5|.
TGTGCCAGCGCGGGGGGCGGCACTGAAGCTTTCTTT
CASAGGGTEAFF
>TRBD2|TRBJ2-2|TRBV3-1/TRBV3-2|few
TGTGCCAGCAGCCAAAGCGGGGGGACTAACACCGGGGAGCTGTTTTTT
CASSQSGGTNTGELFF
>.|TRBJ1-6|TRBV7-8|.
TGTGCCAGCAGCTTCGCGTTCGGGTCGGGTTCACCCCTCCACTTT
CASSFAFGSGSPLHF
>.|TRBJ2-7|TRBV3-1/TRBV3-2|.
TGTGCCAGCAGCCGATCTGGGGACAACTACGAGCAGTACTTC
CASSRSGDNYEQYF
>.|TRBJ2-2|TRBV6-4|medium-sized
TGTGCCAGCAGTGTGGAAGCGGTCGGGGAGCTGTTTTTT
CASSVEAVGELFF
>.|TRBJ1-2|TRBV5-4|.
TGTGCCAGCAGCATGGACGGAAACTATGGCTACACCTTC
CASSMDGNYGYTF
>.|TRBJ1-2|TRBV27|.
TGTGCCAGCAGTTTAAGCGGGGTAGCGTCGGAAGGCTACACCTTC
CASSLSGVASEGYTF
>.|TRBJ1-5|TRBV6-6|.
TGTGCCAGCAATGCCCCCGGGTCATACAATCAGCCCCAGCATTTT
CASNAPGSYNQPQHF
>.|TRBJ1-1|TRBV30|.
TGTGCCTGGAGCCGGAGGGGATCCACTGAAGCTTTCTTT
CAWSRRGSTEAFF
>TRBD1|TRBJ1-1|TRBV11-3|.
TGTGCCAGCAGCTTAGCCCCCGGACAGGGGGAGGCTTTCTTT
CASSLAPGQGEAFF
>.|TRBJ2-3|TRBV4-1|.
TGCGCCAGCAGCCAAGGACCAGGCGGGACCCCCACAGATACGCAGTATTTT
CASSQGPGGTPTDTQYF
>.|TRBJ1-3|TRBV5-4|.
TGTGCCAGCAGCCCTGGGATCCTCTCTGGAAACACCATATATTTT
CASSPGILSGNTIYF
>TRBD2|TRBJ2-7|TRBV10-3|.
TGTGCCATCAGAGCTAGCGGGGGCCGCTACGAGCAGTACTTC
CAIRASGGRYEQYF
>TRBD2|TRBJ2-1|TRBV19|.
TGTGCCAGTAGTAATCAAGCATCTAGCGGGCCCTACAATGAGCAGTTCTTC
CASSNQASSGPYNEQFF
>.|TRBJ1-2|TRBV10-3|.
TGTGCCATCAGTGAAAACCCGTCCGGGGGAGACTATGGCTACACCTTC
CAISENPSGGDYGYTF
>.|TRBJ2-1|TRBV7-2|.
TGTGCCAGCAGCTTAAGGGTTTTAGGCAACCATGAGCAGTTCTTC
CASSLRVLGNHEQFF
>TRBD2|TRBJ2-2|TRBV5-6|.
TGTGCCAGCAGCTTCGGGACTAGCGAAGCCTTCGGGGAGCTGTTTTTT
CASSFGTSEAFGELFF
>TRBD1|TRBJ1-4|TRBV27|.
TGTGCCAGCACCTCACAGGGGGTAGGAGAAAAACTGTTTTTT
CASTSQGVGEKLFF
>.|TRBJ2-3|TRBV5-4|once
TGTGCCAGCACCCCTGGAGGGGGGAGCGGCACAGATACGCAGTATTTT
CASTPGGGSGTDTQYF
>.|TRBJ2-1|TRBV5-8|.
TGTGCCAGCAGCTTGGAGCTGGGGGTTTACAATGAGCAGTTCTTC
CASSLELGVYNEQFF
>.|TRBJ2-7|TRBV5-1|.
TGCGCCAGCAGCTTGGAGGCCCGAGGGGCCTACGAGCAGTACTTC
CASSLEARGAYEQYF
>.|TRBJ2-7|TRBV9|.
TGTGCCAGCAGCGTAGGACTCCCTCCCTACGAGCAGTACTTC
CASSVGLPPYEQYF
>.|TRBJ1-2|TRBV28|.
TGTGCCAGCAGTTTGGGACCGGGACCCTATGGCTACACCTTC
CASSLGPGPYGYTF
>.|TRBJ2-7|TRBV7-9|.
TGTGCCAGCAGCTTGTACTCCTACGAGCAGTACTTC
CASSLYSYEQYF
>.|TRBJ1-1|TRBV25-1|.
TGTGCCAGCAGTGGATTACATGGAGTTGAGTTGAACACTGAAGCTTTCTTT
CASSGLHGVELNTEAFF
>.|TRBJ2-2|TRBV11-3|.
TGTGCCAGCAGCTTAGTGCTAGGGGCGGGCACCGGGGAGCTGTTTTTT
CASSLVLGAGTGELFF
>.|TRBJ1-1|TRBV10-3|once
TGTGCCATCAGTGAGGGACGGATCCAGAACACTGAAGCTTTCTTT
CAISEGRIQNTEAFF
>.|TRBJ1-1|TRBV5-1|.
TGCGCCAGCAGCTGGTCAGGACAGCCGAACACTGAAGCTTTCTTT
CASSWSGQPNTEAFF
>TRBD1|TRBJ2-7|TRBV3-1/TRBV3-2|once
TGTGCCAGGGACCCGGGACAGGGGTGCCACGAGCAGTACTTC
CARDPGQGCHEQYF
>TRBD1|TRBJ1-1|TRBV18|.
TGTGCCAGCTCACCTGACAGGGACACTGAAGCTTTCTTT
CASSPDRDTEAFF
>TRBD1|TRBJ1-2|TRBV19|.
TGTGCCAGTAGTGTAGTCTCGACAGGGACCTATGGCTACACCTTC
CASSVVSTGTYGYTF
>TRBD2|TRBJ2-3|TRBV9|.
TGTGCCAGCAGCGTAGAGGAGCGGGGGGTTTACGATACGCAGTATTTT
CASSVEERGVYDTQYF
>.|TRBJ1-4|TRBV28|once
TGTGCCAGCAGTGCACTGATAGGTAATGAAAAACTGTTTTTT
CASSALIGNEKLFF